The T cell receptor (beta chain) described here comes from a study of T cells expressing NK-cell markers. With the 5' RACE reads reprocessed, TCRdb shows one record per CDR3 protein and no DNA. Its listing shows a few hundred thousand distinct CDR3 sequences. Germline assignment: CDR1 SNHLY and CDR2 FYNNEI. This CDR3 spans 15 amino acids. This sequence joins TRBV2 and TRBJ2-1; without DNA, the TCRdb call of TRBD2 cannot be checked. Material for sequencing was blood T cells: a sorted CD56 or NKG2C T cell subset, CD4+ or CD8+ T cells, or bulk PBMC T cells (not recorded which). The source of this sequence is a man aged 18-69 years in good health. This chain's CDR3 is CASSTERGASNEQFF.